This T cell receptor (beta chain) was sequenced during a study of spatial heterogeneity in lung cancer. For the study at large: Fewer alpha-chain than beta-chain sequences were consistently detected.

This CDR3 region has 12 residues. Per the germline V gene, CDR1 is MNHEY and CDR2 is SVGEGT. The ends were cut back, 4 bases at V and 4 bases at J, with 7 bases in the middle. This clonotype has a handful of counts. As yet, its antigen is unknown. Time point in this sample: blood at routine non-recurrence follow-up after resection. Whole RNA obtained from tumor, nontumor lung or frozen PBMC underwent sequencing without sorting. Each molecule of TCR cDNA was tagged with one unique molecular identifier. TCRdb itself ran the 5' RACE reads through MiXCR, one entry per CDR3 protein. The table includes roughly 120,000 distinct CDR3 sequences, 12% detected once. Study findings and constraints: Compared with follow-up, resection was when ubiquitous expanded tumor TCRs appeared in blood more.

This chain connects TRBV6-2 or TRBV6-3 to TRBJ1-1; possible D gene TRBD1, 5 bases. This material consisted of PBMCs, taken at follow-up. The receptor's source is a male donor with early-stage non-small cell lung cancer. CDR3 loop: CASSWGGTEAFF. The DNA of the CDR3 is TGTGCCAGCAGTTGGGGGGGCACTGAAGCTTTCTTT.